Following are 11 T cell receptor beta chains from one sample sequenced in a study of shared clonotypes between healthy human individuals. The method was immunoSEQ multiplex PCR; TCRdb's version includes in-frame clones alone and lacks a portion of them. The sample contains roughly 2 million clones, about 95% of which appear only once. CD8 cells regarded as naive lacked CD45RO, were positively chosen for CCR7, and omitted terminally differentiated effector memory CD45RA+ cells. Material: naive CD8+ T cells sorted from blood. These receptors originate from a man in his late teens or twenties in good health.

This chain uses TRBV19 with TRBJ2-5; TRBD1 matches 7 bases. Trimming took 9 bases from V and 5 from J; bases not matched to a gene: 6. Germline lookup yields CDR1 LNHDA and CDR2 SQIVND (reference sequence). This CDR3 spans 12 amino acids. The CDR3 here is CASSTGDETQYF. The DNA of the CDR3 is TGTGCCAGCTCTACAGGGGATGAGACCCAGTACTTC.

The chain combines TRBV7-4 with TRBJ2-7; 7 nucleotides align to TRBD1. CDR1 is SGHVT and CDR2 is SQSDAQ in the germline V gene. V lost 5 bases and J lost 5; bases outside the gene matches: 12. CDR3 size: 15 residues. The CDR3 region is CASSPSTGAAHEQYF. The CDR3 coding sequence is TGTGCCAGCAGCCCCTCAACAGGGGCAGCCCACGAGCAGTACTTC.

CDR3 coding DNA: TGCGCCAGCAGCCTCCCGGCGGGCAGTCCGACCTACAATGAGCAGTTCTTC. It codes for CASSLPAGSPTYNEQFF. The genes are TRBV4-1 and TRBJ2-1; D is possibly TRBD2 (5 bases). The V gene lost 4 bases and the J gene lost 2 bases, with 18 bases spanning the gap. The germline CDR1 and CDR2 sequences are MGHRA and YSYEKL. This CDR3 has 17 residues.

The chain uses TRBV5-5 and TRBJ1-1; tentative D call: TRBD1 (6 bases). Germline V gene sequence: CDR1 SGHKS, CDR2 YYEKEE (reference sequence). The germline V and J ends were trimmed by 8 bases and 1 base, with 9 bases remaining between them. CDR3 length: 12 amino acids. CDR3 loop: CASGQWNTEAFF. In DNA, the CDR3 is TGTGCCAGTGGACAGTGGAACACTGAAGCTTTCTTT.

This chain uses TRBV7-8 with TRBJ2-7; TRBD2 matches at 7 bases. CDR3 size: 12 residues. Germline CDR1 SGHVS, CDR2 FQNEAQ. J was trimmed by 6 bases and V by 6 bases; bases with no gene match: 5. Here the CDR3 reads CASRPAGAEQYF. CDR3 DNA: TGTGCCAGCAGACCTGCGGGAGCCGAGCAGTACTTC.

The chain couples TRBV6-6 to TRBJ1-2; D gene uncertain. CDR1 is MNHNY, CDR2 SVGAGI, per germline (reference sequence). V lost 2 bases and J lost 4, with 14 bases in between. There are 15 residues in the CDR3. The CDR3: CASSYDPETFYGYTF. The CDR3 DNA reads TGTGCCAGCAGTTACGATCCAGAGACCTTCTATGGCTACACCTTC.

The chain joins TRBV7-3 to TRBJ2-2, with 7 bases lining up with TRBD1. Germline loops: CDR1 SGHTA, CDR2 FQGTGA. This CDR3 has 15 residues. The J segment lost 1 base and the V segment lost 5 bases, leaving 4 bases of the junction unmatched. The CDR3 DNA reads TGTGCCAGCAGCGCCGGGACAGAGAACACCGGGGAGCTGTTTTTT. Residues: CASSAGTENTGELFF.

V usage is TRBV5-1 and J usage is TRBJ2-7, with unresolved D. Per germline, CDR1 SGHRS and CDR2 YFSETQ. Trimming removed 2 bases at V and 5 bases at J, with 5 bases between. The CDR3 has 11 amino acids. CDR3 DNA sequence: TGCGCCAGCAGCTTTTCGGACGAGCAGTACTTC. As protein: CASSFSDEQYF.

V is TRBV30 and J is TRBJ2-7; the D is unclear. Germline CDR1 reads GTSNPN; CDR2 reads SVGIG (reference sequence). Trimming took off 3 bases at V and 4 bases at J, with 10 bases between the two ends. CDR3 length: 12 residues. CDR3 in DNA: TGTGCCTGGAGCGGTATCAAATACGAGCAGTACTTC. This codes for CAWSGIKYEQYF.

CDR3 residues: CASSPPGGDRGGTNEKLFF. The CDR3 bases are TGCGCCAGCAGCCCCCCCGGGGGGGACAGGGGGGGGACTAATGAAAAACTGTTTTTT. The chain uses TRBV4-1 and TRBJ1-4; 11 bases fit TRBD1. The junction had 12 bases not matched to a gene; V was cut back by 4 bases and J by 2 bases. This CDR3 is 19 amino acids long. Germline CDR1 reads MGHRA; CDR2 reads YSYEKL.

This chain uses TRBV19 with TRBJ2-3; possible D gene TRBD1, 6 bases. This CDR3 has 18 amino acids. V lost 1 base to trimming and J lost 2 bases, with 19 bases between them. From germline, CDR1 is LNHDA and CDR2 SQIVND (reference sequence). The CDR3 sequence: CASSIGKGDRYYTDTQYF. The CDR3 nucleotides read TGTGCCAGTAGTATAGGAAAGGGGGACCGATACTACACAGATACGCAGTATTTT. Together with reference TRBV19 and TRBJ2-3, the CDR3 gives the full variable domain: DGGITQSPKYLFRKEGQNVTLSCEQNLNHDAMYWYRQDPGQGLRLIYYSQIVNDFQKGDIAEGYSVSREKKESFPLTVTSAQKNPTAFYLCASSIGKGDRYYTDTQYFGPGTRLTVL.